The 2 T cell receptor beta chains reported below all come from one sample, sequenced in a study of T cells in Graves' hyperthyroidism and ophthalmopathy. Amplification of TCR beta CDR3 regions used RNA as the template. The study used the HTBI primer set for a first-round RT-PCR of the TCR CDR3. A single record per CDR3 protein comes from TCRdb applying MiXCR to the multiplex PCR reads. Of about 740,000 distinct CDR3 sequences listed, 11% to 15% are singletons. What was sequenced was blood. These receptors originate from a woman younger than 30 with Graves' hyperthyroidism.

This clonotype occurred a few times. The chain employs TRBV5-4 and TRBJ1-4, with 7 bases lining up with TRBD1. CDR3 length: 16 residues. Germline values: CDR1 SGHNT, CDR2 YYREEE (reference sequence). Losses at the gene ends were 4 bases for V and 0 bases for J; bases not matched to a gene: 6. CDR3 region: CASSKGTEATNEKLFF. The DNA of the CDR3 is TGTGCCAGCAGCAAAGGGACAGAAGCAACTAATGAAAAACTGTTTTTT.

The chain combines TRBV6-4 with TRBJ2-1; D ambiguous. The germline CDR1 and CDR2 sequences are MRHNA and SNTAGT. Between the trimmed V and J ends, which lost 2 bases and 0 bases, there was a span of 8 bases. The CDR3 runs 15 residues. Written as DNA, the CDR3 is TGTGCCAGCAGTGACGAAACAAGCTCCTACAATGAGCAGTTCTTC. Translating it yields CASSDETSSYNEQFF.